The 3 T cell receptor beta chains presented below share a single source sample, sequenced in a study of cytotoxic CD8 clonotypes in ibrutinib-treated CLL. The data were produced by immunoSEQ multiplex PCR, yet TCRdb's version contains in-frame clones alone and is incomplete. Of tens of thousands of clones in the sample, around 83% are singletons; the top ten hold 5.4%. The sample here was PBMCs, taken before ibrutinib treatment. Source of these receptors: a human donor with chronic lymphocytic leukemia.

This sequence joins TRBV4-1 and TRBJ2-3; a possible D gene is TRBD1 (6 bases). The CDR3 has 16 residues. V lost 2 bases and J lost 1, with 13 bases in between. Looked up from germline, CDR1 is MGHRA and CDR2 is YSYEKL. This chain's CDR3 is CASSQPFRQGTDTQYF. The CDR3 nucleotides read TGCGCCAGCAGCCAACCCTTCCGACAGGGCACAGATACGCAGTATTTT.

CDR3 loop: CASSPDEGREQYF. CDR3 nucleotide sequence: TGTGCCAGCTCACCTGATGAGGGACGCGAGCAGTACTTC. The chain joins TRBV18 to TRBJ2-7; D may be TRBD1 or TRBD2 (5 bases each). Looked up from germline, CDR1 is KGHSH and CDR2 is LQKENI. Trimming took off 3 bases at V and 6 bases at J, with 12 bases between the two ends. The CDR3 is 13 residues long.

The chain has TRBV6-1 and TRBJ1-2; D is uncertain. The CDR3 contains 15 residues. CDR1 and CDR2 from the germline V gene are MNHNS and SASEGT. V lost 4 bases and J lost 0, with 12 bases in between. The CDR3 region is CASSALGGANYGYTF. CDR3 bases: TGTGCCAGCAGTGCCCTCGGCGGGGCTAACTATGGCTACACCTTC.